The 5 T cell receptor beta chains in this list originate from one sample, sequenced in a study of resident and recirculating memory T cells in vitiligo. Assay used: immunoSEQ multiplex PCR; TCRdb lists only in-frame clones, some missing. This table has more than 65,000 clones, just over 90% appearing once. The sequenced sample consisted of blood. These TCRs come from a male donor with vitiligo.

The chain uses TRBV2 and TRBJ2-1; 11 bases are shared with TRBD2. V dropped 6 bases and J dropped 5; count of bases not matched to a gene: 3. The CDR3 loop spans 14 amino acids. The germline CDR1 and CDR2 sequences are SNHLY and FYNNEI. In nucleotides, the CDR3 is TGTGCCAGCAGGCGGGGACTAGCGGACAATGAGCAGTTCTTC. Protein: CASRRGLADNEQFF.

The CDR3 DNA is TGTGCCAGCTACCTGAGCTCTGGGGCCAACGTCCTGACTTTC. It yields the protein CASYLSSGANVLTF. The chain links TRBV6-6 to TRBJ2-6; no firm D call. This CDR3 comprises 14 residues. Germline-derived CDR1 and CDR2 are MNHNY and SVGAGI (reference sequence). The V gene lost 8 bases and the J gene lost 0 bases, with 8 bases spanning the gap.

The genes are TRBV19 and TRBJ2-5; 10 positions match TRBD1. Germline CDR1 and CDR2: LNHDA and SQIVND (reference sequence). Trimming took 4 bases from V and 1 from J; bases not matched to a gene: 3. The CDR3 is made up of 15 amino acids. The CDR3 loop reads CASSKWTGGQETQYF. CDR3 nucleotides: TGTGCCAGTAGTAAGTGGACAGGGGGCCAAGAGACCCAGTACTTC.

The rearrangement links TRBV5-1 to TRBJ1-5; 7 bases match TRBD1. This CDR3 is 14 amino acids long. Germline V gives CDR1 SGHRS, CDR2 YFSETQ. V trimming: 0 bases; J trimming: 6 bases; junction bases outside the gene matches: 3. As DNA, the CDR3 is TGCGCCAGCAGCTTGGGACAGGGTCGTCAGCCCCAGCATTTT. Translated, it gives CASSLGQGRQPQHF.

CDR3 sequence reads: CASSLGGLAVYEQYF. The CDR3 DNA reads TGTGCCAGCAGTTTAGGGGGACTAGCTGTCTACGAGCAGTACTTC. The J gene is TRBJ2-7, the V gene TRBV27; 9 nucleotides line up with TRBD2. The V gene's germline CDR1 is MNHEY and CDR2 SMNVEV (reference sequence). The J segment lost 3 bases and the V segment lost 2 bases, leaving 5 bases of the junction unmatched. This CDR3 is 15 amino acids long.